Each of the 20 T cell receptor beta chains below was sequenced from the same sample in a study of T cell responses to AZD1222 COVID-19 vaccine. Repertoires were generated with immunoSEQ multiplex PCR, while TCRdb's copy carries only in-frame clones and drops some. The repertoire holds tens of thousands of clones, with around nine tenths as singletons. The sample here was peripheral blood, taken on day 0 of AZD1222 vaccination. All receptors come from an adult in good health.

The chain employs TRBV30 and TRBJ1-1, with a possible D match to TRBD1 (5 bases). V lost 2 bases to trimming and J lost 1 base, with 11 bases between them. The CDR3 is made up of 14 amino acids. Germline assignment: CDR1 GTSNPN and CDR2 SVGIG (reference sequence). The CDR3 DNA sequence: TGTGCCTGGAGTTGGTACGGGGGGAACACTGAAGCTTTCTTT. This gives the protein CAWSWYGGNTEAFF. Complete variable domain (other parts from reference TRBV30 and TRBJ1-1): SQTIHQWPATLVQPVGSPLSLECTVEGTSNPNLYWYRQAAGRGLQLLFYSVGIGQISSEVPQNLSASRPQDRQFILSSKKLLLSDSGFYLCAWSWYGGNTEAFFGQGTRLTVV.

This chain links TRBV5-1 with TRBJ2-7; D is possibly TRBD1 (6 bases). The germline CDR1 and CDR2 sequences are SGHRS and YFSETQ. The CDR3 spans 15 residues. V shed 4 bases and J shed 5 bases, with 19 bases lying between them. For the CDR3, the DNA is TGCGCCAGCAGCATGGAGACAGGTACCTTCCACGAGCAGTACTTC. Protein: CASSMETGTFHEQYF.

The rearrangement links TRBV9 to TRBJ1-1; possible D gene TRBD1, 5 bases. The CDR3 is 15 residues long. CDR1 and CDR2 (germline): SGDLS, YYNGEE. V lost 4 bases and J lost 1, with 14 bases in between. The CDR3 spells CASSFLGGENTEAFF. As DNA, the CDR3 is TGTGCCAGCAGCTTCCTTGGGGGGGAGAACACTGAAGCTTTCTTT.

The CDR3 DNA is TGTGCCAGCAGTGAATTTCTGAATTCGGGTTCGGGGTACGAGCAGTACTTC. Protein product: CASSEFLNSGSGYEQYF. The rearrangement links TRBV6-1 to TRBJ2-7; D is perhaps TRBD2 (5 bases). Germline CDR1 is MNHNS and CDR2 is SASEGT. This CDR3 comprises 17 residues. The V end lost 2 bases, the J end lost 4 bases, and 21 bases lay between the germline ends.

The chain links TRBV7-9 to TRBJ2-1, with 8 bases matching TRBD1. CDR3 size: 15 residues. Germline CDR1 is SEHNR and CDR2 is FQNEAQ (reference sequence). V shed 5 bases, J shed 10 bases, and the junction held 13 bases outside the gene matches. The CDR3 DNA follows: TGTGCCAGCAGCCCACACGGACAGGGTGATTGGGAGCAGTTCTTC. Translating gives CASSPHGQGDWEQFF. Full variable domain (remainder filled in from reference TRBV7-9 and TRBJ2-1): DTGVSQNPRHKITKRGQNVTFRCDPISEHNRLYWYRQTLGQGPEFLTYFQNEAQLEKSRLLSDRFSAERPKGSFSTLEIQRTEQGDSAMYLCASSPHGQGDWEQFFGPGTRLTVL.

This clone is a singleton in its sample. V is TRBV7-2 and J is TRBJ1-1, with D tentatively TRBD1 (5 bases). CDR1 SGHTA and CDR2 FQGNSA come from the germline V gene. This CDR3 is 15 amino acids long. V lost 0 bases to trimming and J lost 1 base, with 9 bases between them. The CDR3 is CASSLAPGTNTEAFF. In nucleotides, the CDR3 is TGTGCCAGCAGCTTAGCACCGGGGACGAACACTGAAGCTTTCTTT. Combining the CDR3 with reference TRBV7-2 and TRBJ1-1 gives the whole variable domain GAGVSQSPSNKVTEKGKDVELRCDPISGHTALYWYRQSLGQGLEFLIYFQGNSAPDKSGLPSDRFSAERTGGSVSTLTIQRTQQEDSAVYLCASSLAPGTNTEAFFGQGTRLTVV.

The chain is built from TRBV6-5 and TRBJ2-7; D is ambiguous. Per germline, CDR1 MNHEY and CDR2 SVGAGI. The CDR3 is 15 amino acids. V shed 0 bases and J shed 2 bases, with 11 bases lying between them. The chain's CDR3 is CASSYSSGRPYEQYF. The CDR3 DNA follows: TGTGCCAGCAGTTACTCCTCGGGTCGTCCCTACGAGCAGTACTTC.

The chain employs TRBV7-2 and TRBJ1-1; 11 bases line up with TRBD1. The CDR3 is made up of 14 amino acids. Germline V lookup: CDR1 SGHTA, CDR2 FQGNSA. V lost 4 bases and J lost 6; bases outside the gene matches: 4. The CDR3 nucleotides are TGTGCCAGCAGCTCCGAGGGACAGGGGGCTGAAGCTTTCTTT. Encoded protein: CASSSEGQGAEAFF.

V is TRBV7-8 and J is TRBJ2-1; 9 positions match TRBD2. Germline CDR1 reads SGHVS; CDR2 reads FQNEAQ. This CDR3 contains 15 residues. V dropped 4 bases and J dropped 5; count of bases not matched to a gene: 6. CDR3: CASSSQRGDNNEQFF. As DNA, the CDR3 is TGTGCCAGCAGCTCCCAGCGGGGGGACAACAATGAGCAGTTCTTC.

With regard to this clone: At the DNA level, this CDR3 is encoded by other sequences in the same sample as well. The rearrangement links TRBV9 to TRBJ2-2; D is undetermined. Per the germline V gene, CDR1 is SGDLS and CDR2 is YYNGEE. Trimming took off 0 bases at V and 0 bases at J, with 3 bases between the two ends. The CDR3 totals 14 residues. This CDR3 is CASSVGPNTGELFF. CDR3 bases: TGTGCCAGCAGCGTAGGGCCGAACACCGGGGAGCTGTTTTTT.

The chain links TRBV28 to TRBJ2-7; D remains ambiguous. V gave up 4 bases and J gave up 6 bases, with 13 bases separating them. CDR3 size: 13 residues. The germline gives CDR1 MDHEN, CDR2 SYDVKM. The CDR3 region is CASSSYTVSEQYF. CDR3 nucleotides: TGTGCCAGCAGTTCCTATACGGTTAGCGAGCAGTACTTC.

The chain uses TRBV25-1 and TRBJ1-1, with 11 bases aligning to TRBD1. V shed 6 bases, J shed 4 bases, and the junction held 7 bases outside the gene matches. CDR1 is MGHDK and CDR2 is SYGVNS in the germline V gene. This CDR3 is 15 amino acids long. This chain's CDR3 is CASRRTGGLGTEAFF. The DNA of the CDR3 is TGTGCCAGCAGGCGGACAGGGGGCTTGGGCACTGAAGCTTTCTTT. The full variable domain, in which reference TRBV25-1 and TRBJ1-1 provide the parts outside the CDR3, is EADIYQTPRYLVIGTGKKITLECSQTMGHDKMYWYQQDPGMELHLIHYSYGVNSTEKGDLSSESTVSRIRTEHFPLTLESARPSHTSQYLCASRRTGGLGTEAFFGQGTRLTVV.

The chain combines TRBV6-4 with TRBJ2-3; TRBD2 agrees at 14 bases. The V segment lost 0 bases and the J segment 4 bases; nucleotides outside the gene matches: 0. The germline gives CDR1 MRHNA, CDR2 SNTAGT. This CDR3 comprises 16 residues. CDR3 loop: CASSDSTSGGADTQYF. CDR3 coding DNA: TGTGCCAGCAGTGACTCGACTAGCGGGGGGGCAGATACGCAGTATTTT.

The CDR3 region is CASSPLSSTEAFF. The CDR3 bases are TGCGCCAGCAGCCCGTTATCGAGCACTGAAGCTTTCTTT. The chain combines TRBV5-1 with TRBJ1-1; D uncertain. The CDR3 has 13 amino acids. Deletions cut 4 bases from V and 4 bases from J, with 11 bases between. Germline CDR1 and CDR2: SGHRS and YFSETQ.

The chain recombines TRBV7-3 with TRBJ1-1, with 8 bases matching TRBD1. The germline V gene encodes CDR1 SGHTA and CDR2 FQGTGA. The CDR3 is made up of 15 amino acids. V was pared by 5 bases and J by 4 bases, with 9 bases of the junction left unmatched. The CDR3 spells CASSPRTGPSTEAFF. The CDR3 nucleotides are TGTGCCAGCAGCCCCCGGACAGGGCCGAGCACTGAAGCTTTCTTT. Full variable domain (rest looked up from reference TRBV7-3 and TRBJ1-1): GAGVSQTPSNKVTEKGKYVELRCDPISGHTALYWYRQSLGQGPEFLIYFQGTGAADDSGLPNDRFFAVRPEGSVSTLKIQRTERGDSAVYLCASSPRTGPSTEAFFGQGTRLTVV.

The CDR3 sequence: CASSFRGGTDTQYF. The CDR3 DNA reads as TGCGCCAGCAGCTTCCGCGGGGGCACAGATACGCAGTATTTT. This rearrangement joins TRBV5-1 to TRBJ2-3, with D possibly being TRBD2 (6 bases). Germline CDR1 and CDR2: SGHRS and YFSETQ. Trimming left V 2 bases short and J 1 base short, with 8 bases between. The CDR3 sequence is 14 residues long.

The genes are TRBV4-3 and TRBJ1-2; 8 bases map to TRBD1. The CDR3 is 15 residues long. The ends lost 1 base at V and 6 bases at J; junction bases unmatched: 7. From germline, CDR1 is LGHNA and CDR2 YSLEER. CDR3 sequence: CASSQALQGADGYTF. The CDR3 DNA is TGCGCCAGCAGCCAAGCCCTTCAGGGGGCGGATGGCTACACCTTC.

This rearrangement joins TRBV6-1 to TRBJ1-2; D not resolved. The V and J ends lost 2 bases and 3 bases respectively, with 13 bases between them. Germline CDR1 and CDR2: MNHNS and SASEGT. This CDR3 comprises 15 residues. CDR3 sequence: CASSELTEFYYGYTF. The CDR3 DNA is TGTGCCAGCAGTGAACTAACAGAGTTTTACTATGGCTACACCTTC.

The chain uses TRBV6-1 and TRBJ2-7; no firm D call. This CDR3 is 14 amino acids long. V lost 2 bases and J 3 bases, leaving 11 bases between the germline ends. Germline V gene data show CDR1 as MNHNS and CDR2 as SASEGT. The CDR3 region has the DNA TGTGCCAGCAGTGAATTCCCCACTTACTACGAGCAGTACTTC. It encodes CASSEFPTYYEQYF.

The genes are TRBV3-1 (or the pseudogene TRBV3-2) and TRBJ1-5; TRBD1 matches at 8 bases. V shed 5 bases and J 1 base; nucleotides not matched to a gene: 4. The germline CDR1 and CDR2 sequences are LGHDT and YNNKEL (reference sequence). The CDR3 loop spans 15 amino acids. The CDR3 sequence: CASSEYRGSNQPQHF. In DNA, the CDR3 is TGTGCCAGCAGCGAATACAGGGGGAGCAATCAGCCCCAGCATTTT.